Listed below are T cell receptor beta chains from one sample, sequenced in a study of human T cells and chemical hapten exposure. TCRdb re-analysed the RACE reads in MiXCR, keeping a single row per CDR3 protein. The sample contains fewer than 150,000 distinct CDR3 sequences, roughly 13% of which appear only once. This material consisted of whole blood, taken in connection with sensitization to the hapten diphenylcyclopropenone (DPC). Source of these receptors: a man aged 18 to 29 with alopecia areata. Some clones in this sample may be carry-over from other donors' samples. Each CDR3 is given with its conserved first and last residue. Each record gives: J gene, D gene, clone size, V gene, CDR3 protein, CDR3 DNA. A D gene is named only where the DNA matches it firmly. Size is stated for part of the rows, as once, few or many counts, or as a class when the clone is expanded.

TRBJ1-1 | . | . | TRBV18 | CASSPTGPVNTEAFF | TGTGCCAGCTCACCGACGGGACCGGTGAACACTGAAGCTTTCTTT
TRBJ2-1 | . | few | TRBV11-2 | CASRRIQGPSYNEQFF | TGTGCCAGCAGACGGATTCAGGGACCCTCCTACAATGAGCAGTTCTTC
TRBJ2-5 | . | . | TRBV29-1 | CSVEIAETQYF | TGCAGCGTTGAAATTGCGGAGACCCAGTACTTC
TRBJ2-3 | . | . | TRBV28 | CASSLPVDTQYF | TGTGCCAGCAGCCTACCTGTAGATACGCAGTATTTT
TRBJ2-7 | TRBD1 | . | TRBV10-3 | CAIRPGQGSPAYEQYF | TGTGCCATCAGACCGGGACAGGGTTCACCGGCCTACGAGCAGTACTTC
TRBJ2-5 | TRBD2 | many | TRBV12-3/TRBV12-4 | CASSALAGGEVTQYF | TGTGCCAGCAGTGCACTAGCGGGGGGGGAAGTGACCCAGTACTTC
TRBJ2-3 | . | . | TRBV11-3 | CASSLSRQGDTQYF | TGTGCCAGCAGCTTATCCCGTCAAGGGGATACGCAGTATTTT
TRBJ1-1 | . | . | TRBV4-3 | CASSQDHEAFF | TGCGCCAGCAGCCAGGACCACGAAGCTTTCTTT
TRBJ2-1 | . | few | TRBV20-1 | CSVKGGVHNEQFF | TGCAGTGTAAAAGGGGGGGTCCACAATGAGCAGTTCTTC
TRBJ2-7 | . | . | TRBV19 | CASSLRAGEQYF | TGTGCCAGTAGTCTCCGGGCCGGAGAGCAGTACTTC
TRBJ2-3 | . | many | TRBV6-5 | CASTSGTASTDTQYF | TGTGCCAGCACCTCGGGGACGGCTAGCACAGATACGCAGTATTTT
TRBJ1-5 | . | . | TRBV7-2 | CASSLGHLSNQPQHF | TGTGCCAGCAGCTTAGGACACCTGAGCAATCAGCCCCAGCATTTT
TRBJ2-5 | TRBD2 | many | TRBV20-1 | CSAGAGGQETQYF | TGCAGTGCCGGAGCGGGGGGGCAGGAGACCCAGTACTTC
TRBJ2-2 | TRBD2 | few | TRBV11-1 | CASSAAGGIWTGELFF | TGTGCCAGCAGCGCTGCGGGGGGGATTTGGACCGGGGAGCTGTTTTTT
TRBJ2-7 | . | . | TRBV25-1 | CASSEHSEVYEQYF | TGTGCCAGCAGTGAGCATTCCGAGGTCTACGAGCAGTACTTC
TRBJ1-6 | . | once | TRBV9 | CASSDDLAVNSPLHF | TGTGCCAGCAGCGACGACCTAGCAGTTAATTCACCCCTCCACTTT